This record looks at one TCR beta chain sequence and its context. This CDR3 has 15 residues. From germline, CDR1 is MNHEY and CDR2 SVGAGI. V lost 5 bases, J lost 0 bases, and 11 bases lay in between. The source of the sample is a study of blood T cell repertoires in COVID-19. Overall study: COVID-19 samples collected from the United States, Italy and Spain covered acute and convalescent phases. T cells, B-cell-depleted T cells, or PBMCs provided the cDNA or gDNA that served as material.

Original handling: Amplification of reference gene primers provided the estimated nucleated cell counts. TCRdb's copy holds only in-frame clones and misses some; the assay was immunoSEQ multiplex PCR. The V and J calls and clone size come from that table; D and trimming were worked out from the DNA. The top ten clones hold about 4% of a sample with about 120,000 clones, around three quarters of them seen once. This clonotype originated in a woman over 75 with acute or convalescent COVID-19. The J gene is TRBJ1-5, the V gene TRBV6-5; no clear D gene. The sample comprised peripheral blood. In DNA form, the CDR3 reads TGTGCCAGCAGTCCAGACGACTATAGCAATCAGCCCCAGCATTTT. Translation gives CASSPDDYSNQPQHF.